This TCR beta chain emerged from a study of control samples from healthy donors and cancer patients. Sequencing was performed with immunoSEQ multiplex PCR; in TCRdb, only in-frame clones are kept and a portion is missing. This repertoire shows about 200,000 clones, 91% found once; its top ten account for approximately 2%. Per germline, CDR1 SGHTS and CDR2 YDEGEE. V lost 1 base and J 4 bases, leaving 9 bases between the germline ends. The CDR3 contains 14 residues. Sequenced input: blood. The chain joins TRBV5-8 to TRBJ1-3; the D is unclear. This receptor was obtained from a man aged 25 to 40 in good health. The DNA of the CDR3 is TGTGCCAGCAGCTTGTGGTCATACGGAAACACCATATATTTT. Residues: CASSLWSYGNTIYF.